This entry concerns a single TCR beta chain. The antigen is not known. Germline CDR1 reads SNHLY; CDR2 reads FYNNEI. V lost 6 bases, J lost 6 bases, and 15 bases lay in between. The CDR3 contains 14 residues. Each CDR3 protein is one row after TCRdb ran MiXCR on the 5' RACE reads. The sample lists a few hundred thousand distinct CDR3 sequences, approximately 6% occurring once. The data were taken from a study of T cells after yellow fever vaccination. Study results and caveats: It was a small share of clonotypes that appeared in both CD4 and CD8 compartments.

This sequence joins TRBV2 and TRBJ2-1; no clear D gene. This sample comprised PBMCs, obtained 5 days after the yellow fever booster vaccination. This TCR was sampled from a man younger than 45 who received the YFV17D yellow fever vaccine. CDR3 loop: CASRDQLPPNEQFF. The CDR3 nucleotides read TGTGCCAGCAGGGACCAACTTCCTCCCAATGAGCAGTTCTTC.